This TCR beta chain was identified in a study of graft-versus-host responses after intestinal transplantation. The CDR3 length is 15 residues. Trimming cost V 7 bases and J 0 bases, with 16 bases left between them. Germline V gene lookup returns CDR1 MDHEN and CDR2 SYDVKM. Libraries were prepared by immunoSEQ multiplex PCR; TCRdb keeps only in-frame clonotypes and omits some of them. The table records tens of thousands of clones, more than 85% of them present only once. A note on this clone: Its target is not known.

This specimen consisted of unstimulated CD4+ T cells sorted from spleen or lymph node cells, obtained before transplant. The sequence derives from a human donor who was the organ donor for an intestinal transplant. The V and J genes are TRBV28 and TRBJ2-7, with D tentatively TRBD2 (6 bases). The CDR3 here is CASTNLGTYSYEQYF. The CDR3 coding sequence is TGTGCCAGCACCAATCTAGGGACTTACTCCTACGAGCAGTACTTC. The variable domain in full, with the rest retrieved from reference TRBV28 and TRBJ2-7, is DVKVTQSSRYLVKRTGEKVFLECVQDMDHENMFWYRQDPGLGLRLIYFSYDVKMKEKGDIPEGYSVSREKKERFSLILESASTNQTSMYLCASTNLGTYSYEQYFGPGTRLTVT.